The 22 T cell receptor beta chains below come from one sample, sequenced in a study of T cells expressing NK-cell markers. TCRdb reprocessed the 5' RACE reads, with one entry per CDR3 protein and no DNA. This sample contains hundreds of thousands of distinct CDR3 sequences. The sample comprised blood T cells: a sorted CD56 or NKG2C T cell subset, CD4+ or CD8+ T cells, or bulk PBMC T cells (not recorded which). Receptor source: a woman between 18 and 70 years old in good health.

The chain carries TRBV10-3 and TRBJ2-6. CDR3 length equals 15 residues. The germline CDR1 and CDR2 sequences are ENHRY and SYGVKD. CDR3 residues: CAIRITDSGANVLTF.

The chain couples TRBV10-3 to TRBJ2-1; TCRdb reports TRBD2, a call that lacks DNA to check it against. Germline-derived CDR1 and CDR2 are ENHRY and SYGVKD. This CDR3 has 17 amino acids. CDR3 region: CAISESLGTSGYNEQFF.

The rearrangement links TRBV7-3 to TRBJ2-5; TCRdb reports TRBD1, a call that lacks DNA to check it against. Germline lookup yields CDR1 SGHTA and CDR2 FQGTGA. CDR3 length: 16 residues. The CDR3 protein is CASSLGLGGVEETQYF.

The chain employs TRBV20-1 and TRBJ1-1. CDR1 is DFQATT and CDR2 is SNEGSKA in the germline V gene (reference sequence). The CDR3 sequence is 13 residues long. CDR3 region: CSARNGEGTEAFF.

The chain recombines TRBV12-3 or TRBV12-4 with TRBJ1-1; TCRdb gives TRBD1 as the D gene, but with no DNA this cannot be confirmed. The CDR3 consists of 16 residues. The CDR3 loop is CASSLGQGPQDTEAFF.

The chain uses TRBV5-4 and TRBJ1-6; lacking DNA, the TRBD1 call made by TCRdb goes unchecked. CDR3 length: 15 residues. The germline V gene encodes CDR1 SGHNT and CDR2 YYREEE (reference sequence). The CDR3: CASSFGGTGDSPLHF.

This CDR3 reads CASSFMGVVKAFF. The V gene is TRBV12-3 or TRBV12-4, the J gene TRBJ1-1. The CDR3 contains 13 residues.

This chain connects TRBV3-1 to TRBJ1-5; TCRdb's D call of TRBD1 is untestable without DNA. There are 15 residues in the CDR3. Germline-derived CDR1 and CDR2 are LGHDT and YNNKEL (reference sequence). This CDR3 reads CASSPRDQGNQPQHF. Supplemented by reference TRBV3-1 and TRBJ1-5, the full variable domain reads DTAVSQTPKYLVTQMGNDKSIKCEQNLGHDTMYWYKQDSKKFLKIMFSYNNKELIINETVPNRFSPKSPDKAHLNLHINSLELGDSAVYFCASSPRDQGNQPQHFGDGTRLSIL.

The V gene is TRBV20-1, the J gene TRBJ2-3. The CDR3 runs 16 residues. Germline CDR1 DFQATT, CDR2 SNEGSKA (reference sequence). CDR3 region: CSAREGRVGRTDTQYF.

V usage is TRBV12-3 or TRBV12-4 and J usage is TRBJ2-1; there is no DNA to check the TCRdb D call of TRBD2. This CDR3 has 15 amino acids. The CDR3 spells CASIKGGGAYNEQFF.

The rearrangement uses TRBV12-3 or TRBV12-4 and TRBJ1-5; lacking DNA, the TRBD1 call made by TCRdb goes unchecked. The CDR3 covers 14 residues. The CDR3 loop reads CASNTDREDQPQHF.

This chain connects TRBV6-1 to TRBJ2-1; TCRdb indicates TRBD2, and absent DNA this call remains unverified. The CDR3 loop spans 16 amino acids. The germline gives CDR1 MNHNS, CDR2 SASEGT. The CDR3 sequence: CASSAHSGGNYNEQFF.

V and J are TRBV7-2 and TRBJ1-1; TCRdb lists TRBD1, though no DNA is available to test this call. Germline V gives CDR1 SGHTA, CDR2 FQGNSA. CDR3 length: 14 residues. The CDR3 region is CASSHGNSNTEAFF.

The chain joins TRBV5-1 to TRBJ2-3; TCRdb outputs TRBD2, but without DNA this stays unchecked. Looked up from germline, CDR1 is SGHRS and CDR2 is YFSETQ. The length of the CDR3 is 15 residues. The CDR3: CASSSSGGSPDTQYF.

The gene calls are TRBV25-1 and TRBJ1-3; as DNA is missing, the TRBD1 call by TCRdb cannot be tested. The CDR3 totals 11 residues. Looked up from germline, CDR1 is MGHDK and CDR2 is SYGVNS. CDR3: CASSTGGTIYF.

The rearrangement joins TRBV11-2 to TRBJ2-1; TCRdb names TRBD1, which stays unverified in the absence of DNA. The CDR3 is 15 amino acids. Germline loops: CDR1 SGHAT, CDR2 FQNNGV. This CDR3 reads CASSFAPLPAWEQFF.

This chain links TRBV29-1 with TRBJ2-1; TCRdb lists TRBD1, though no DNA is available to test this call. Germline V gene lookup returns CDR1 SQVTM and CDR2 ANQGSEA. CDR3 length: 15 residues. The CDR3 loop reads CSVEDQGAPGGEQFF.

The V call is TRBV7-9, the J call TRBJ2-7. Germline V gene lookup returns CDR1 SEHNR and CDR2 FQNEAQ (reference sequence). The CDR3 loop spans 14 amino acids. The CDR3 sequence is CASSLDGHLYEQYF. The full variable domain, rest sourced from reference TRBV7-9 and TRBJ2-7, is DTGVSQNPRHKITKRGQNVTFRCDPISEHNRLYWYRQTLGQGPEFLTYFQNEAQLEKSRLLSDRFSAERPKGSFSTLEIQRTEQGDSAMYLCASSLDGHLYEQYFGPGTRLTVT.

The V gene is TRBV11-2, the J gene TRBJ2-3; checking the TCRdb D call of TRBD2 is not possible without DNA. Germline V gives CDR1 SGHAT, CDR2 FQNNGV. This CDR3 region has 15 residues. The CDR3 protein is CASSQGEGQADTQYF. The full variable domain, in which reference TRBV11-2 and TRBJ2-3 provide the parts outside the CDR3, is EAGVAQSPRYKIIEKRQSVAFWCNPISGHATLYWYQQILGQGPKLLIQFQNNGVVDDSQLPKDRFSAERLKGVDSTLKIQPAKLEDSAVYLCASSQGEGQADTQYFGPGTRLTVL.

The chain combines TRBV4-3 with TRBJ2-3. This CDR3 comprises 16 residues. CDR1 and CDR2 from the germline V gene are LGHNA and YSLEER. The CDR3 loop reads CASSREVWSRTDTQYF.

CDR3 amino acids: CASSVAGIPPDTQYF. The rearrangement joins TRBV9 to TRBJ2-3; the D gene TCRdb calls, TRBD1, cannot be checked with no DNA. The CDR3 extends over 15 amino acids. CDR1 is SGDLS, CDR2 YYNGEE, per germline.

This chain joins TRBV7-6 and TRBJ1-2; TCRdb selects TRBD1, and the lack of DNA leaves this call unchecked. The CDR3 is 12 amino acids. CDR1 SGHVS and CDR2 FNYEAQ come from the germline V gene. CDR3 region: CASSLDRVGYTF.